This T cell receptor beta chain originates from a study of shared clonotypes between healthy human individuals. Study observations and caveats: Clonotypes that were shared across four donors made up around 5.5% of naive CD4 clonotypes. Generation probability values for non-shared clonotypes were lower than those for clonotypes shared by all four donors.

Note on this clone: Its antigen remains unidentified.

As handled by the study authors: Junction-only sequences without quality scores were provided by ImmunoSEQ, so filtering was different. Sequencing was performed with immunoSEQ multiplex PCR; in TCRdb, only in-frame clones are kept and a portion is missing. That table is the source of V, J and clone size, and D and trimming were worked out from the DNA. The sample includes about 2.2 million clones, around 93% of them seen just once. Cells designated naive CD8 were CD45RO-negative and were positively selected for CCR7, with terminally differentiated effector memory CD45RA+ cells excluded. The germline gives CDR1 MDHEN, CDR2 SYDVKM. This CDR3 is 13 amino acids long. Trimming took off 8 bases at V and 8 bases at J, with 16 bases between the two ends.

Sequencing was performed on naive CD8+ T cells from PBMCs. The TCR sequence derives from a young man in good health. Some clones in this sample may be carry-over from other donors' samples. This chain uses TRBV28 with TRBJ2-1; TRBD2 might be the D (5 bases). The CDR3 DNA is TGTGCCAGCGCCGGCGGGCCGGCCGATGAGCAGTTCTTC. Translating it yields CASAGGPADEQFF.